Each of the 22 T cell receptor beta chains below was sequenced from the same sample in a study of graft-versus-host responses after intestinal transplantation. Only in-frame clones appear in the TCRdb table, and some are missing; sequencing was by immunoSEQ multiplex PCR. The sample has 45,000 to 60,000 clones; approximately 96% are singletons. These receptors have no known antigen. The source was unstimulated CD8+ T cells sorted from spleen or lymph node cells, collected before transplant. These receptors originate from a human donor who was the organ donor for an intestinal transplant.

On this clone itself: One end of the junction varies from germline; a read error may be responsible. In the same sample, other DNA sequences code for this CDR3. This CDR3 reads CASQKGNTEAFF. The CDR3, as DNA: TGTGCCAGCCAAAAAGGGAACACTGAGGCTTTCTTT. This rearrangement joins TRBV7-9 to TRBJ1-1, with D unclear. Per the germline V gene, CDR1 is SEHNR and CDR2 is FQNEAQ (reference sequence). The CDR3 spans 12 residues.

The chain recombines TRBV4-1 with TRBJ1-2, with 9 bases matching TRBD1. This CDR3 has 17 amino acids. With V trimmed by 0 bases and J by 0 bases, 5 bases remained unmatched. The V gene's germline CDR1 is MGHRA and CDR2 YSYEKL. CDR3 sequence (DNA): TGCGCCAGCAGCCAAGATCCCCGACAGGGGGCTAACTATGGCTACACCTTC. It is translated as CASSQDPRQGANYGYTF.

The rearrangement joins TRBV19 to TRBJ1-1; 7 bases agree with TRBD1. This CDR3 region has 15 residues. After removal of 1 base from V and 4 bases from J, the junction contained 6 bases not matched to a gene. The germline V gene has CDR1 LNHDA and CDR2 SQIVND (reference sequence). CDR3 residues: CASSIGTGVGTEAFF. CDR3 nucleotide sequence: TGTGCCAGTAGTATAGGTACAGGGGTAGGCACTGAAGCTTTCTTT.

The chain joins TRBV7-2 to TRBJ2-3, with D tentatively TRBD1 or TRBD2 (7 bases each). The CDR3 length is 16 residues. The germline V gene has CDR1 SGHTA and CDR2 FQGNSA. Trimming shortened V by 5 bases and J by 4 bases, and 19 bases separated the two germline ends. The CDR3 DNA is TGTGCCAGCAGCCACCGACAGGGAGGGGGTCCAGATACGCAGTATTTT. It yields the protein CASSHRQGGGPDTQYF.

The chain recombines TRBV2 with TRBJ1-4, with 7 bases matching TRBD1. The germline CDR1 and CDR2 sequences are SNHLY and FYNNEI. J lost 8 bases, V lost 11 bases, and 5 bases had no gene match. This CDR3 comprises 11 residues. In nucleotides, the CDR3 is TGTGCCGCGACAGGGAGCGAAAAACTGTTTTTT. Translating gives CAATGSEKLFF.

The V gene is TRBV28, the J gene TRBJ2-1; 12 bases fit TRBD2. After removal of 3 bases from V and 0 bases from J, the junction contained 9 bases not matched to a gene. The germline V gene encodes CDR1 MDHEN and CDR2 SYDVKM. The CDR3 totals 19 residues. The CDR3 reads CASSLASGGAQSSYNEQFF. The CDR3 coding sequence is TGTGCCAGCAGTTTGGCTAGCGGGGGGGCCCAGAGCTCCTACAATGAGCAGTTCTTC.

The rearrangement links TRBV29-1 to TRBJ1-1; no clear D gene. CDR1 is SQVTM and CDR2 is ANQGSEA in the germline V gene. V lost 6 bases and J 6 bases, leaving 17 bases between the germline ends. This CDR3 has 13 residues. CDR3 region: CSVDRVGVSEAFF. CDR3 coding DNA: TGCAGCGTCGATAGGGTTGGTGTATCTGAAGCTTTCTTT.

The chain combines TRBV5-1 with TRBJ2-1; D gene ambiguous. Between the trimmed V and J ends, which lost 0 bases and 10 bases, there was a span of 5 bases. Germline V gene lookup returns CDR1 SGHRS and CDR2 YFSETQ. The CDR3 sequence is 11 residues long. CDR3 nucleotide sequence: TGCGCCAGCAGCTTGGCCGAGGAGCAGTTCTTC. Translation: CASSLAEEQFF.

The chain links TRBV5-5 to TRBJ2-7; D is unresolved. CDR1 is SGHKS, CDR2 YYEKEE, per germline (reference sequence). CDR3 length: 16 residues. Trimming pared 5 bases from V and 6 bases from J, leaving 24 bases between. DNA of the CDR3: TGTGCCAGCAGTCTGGTGGCTTTTGGGTACAGACTCGAGCAGTACTTC. It specifies CASSLVAFGYRLEQYF.

This clone appeared once. This sequence joins TRBV5-4 and TRBJ2-3, with no clear D. The CDR3 extends over 12 amino acids. Trimming stripped 0 bases from V and 5 bases from J, with 4 bases between. Germline V gene sequence: CDR1 SGHNT, CDR2 YYREEE (reference sequence). The CDR3 is CASSLERDTQYF. CDR3 coding DNA: TGTGCCAGCAGCTTGGAACGAGATACGCAGTATTTT.

The chain recombines TRBV7-3 with TRBJ1-2; D gene ambiguous. Germline CDR1 reads SGHTA; CDR2 reads FQGTGA. The CDR3 is 13 residues long. V was shortened by 2 bases and J by 5 bases, with 9 bases between the two germline ends. CDR3 region: CASSLGNTYGYTF. The CDR3 DNA reads as TGTGCCAGCAGCTTAGGGAACACGTATGGCTACACCTTC.

The chain recombines TRBV28 with TRBJ2-5; perhaps D is TRBD1 or TRBD2 (5 bases each). V lost 5 bases and J 4 bases, leaving 17 bases between the germline ends. Germline V gene sequence: CDR1 MDHEN, CDR2 SYDVKM. The CDR3 runs 15 residues. In DNA form, the CDR3 reads TGTGCCAGCAGTGCCCGTGGGGCTGGAGGAGAGACCCAGTACTTC. This sequence encodes CASSARGAGGETQYF.

The genes are TRBV2 and TRBJ2-3, with 10 bases matching TRBD2. The germline gives CDR1 SNHLY, CDR2 FYNNEI. There are 15 residues in the CDR3. V dropped 10 bases and J dropped 6; count of bases not matched to a gene: 13. The CDR3 DNA follows: TGTGCCACCCAGCGGGAGCGGGGGGGCGGGGATACGCAGTATTTT. It is translated as CATQRERGGGDTQYF.

CDR3 DNA: TGTGCCAGCAGTGAATCGGAGGGACCGAATTTTTCCGGGGAGCTGTTTTTT. Amino acid sequence: CASSESEGPNFSGELFF. The V gene is TRBV25-1, the J gene TRBJ2-2; maybe TRBD2 (6 bases). The CDR3 spans 17 residues. Germline assignment: CDR1 MGHDK and CDR2 SYGVNS. With 1 base removed from V and 6 bases from J, the gap between germline ends came to 18 bases.

The rearrangement uses TRBV5-1 and TRBJ1-2; 7 nucleotides align to TRBD1. This CDR3 contains 15 residues. CDR1 is SGHRS, CDR2 YFSETQ, per germline. J lost 3 bases, V lost 0 bases, and 5 bases had no gene match. The chain's CDR3 is CASSLGDSFYYGYTF. The CDR3 DNA is TGCGCCAGCAGCTTGGGGGACAGCTTTTACTATGGCTACACCTTC.

The rearrangement uses TRBV30 and TRBJ2-1, with TRBD1 identical over 9 bases. Per germline, CDR1 GTSNPN and CDR2 SVGIG (reference sequence). V lost 0 bases, J lost 7 bases, and 7 bases stayed unmatched. The CDR3 covers 15 residues. CDR3 protein: CAWSVGQGIDNEQFF. The DNA for the CDR3 is TGTGCCTGGAGTGTAGGACAGGGGATTGATAATGAGCAGTTCTTC.

The chain recombines TRBV28 with TRBJ2-7; maybe TRBD1 (6 bases). V was cut by 6 bases and J by 3 bases, with 12 bases left in between. Germline V gene data show CDR1 as MDHEN and CDR2 as SYDVKM. The CDR3 totals 13 residues. CDR3 amino acids: CASSLQQGYEQYF. The CDR3 DNA reads TGTGCCAGCAGCCTTCAACAGGGCTACGAGCAGTACTTC.

This chain connects TRBV28 to TRBJ2-1, with 7 nucleotides matching TRBD1. CDR3 size: 16 residues. The germline V gene encodes CDR1 MDHEN and CDR2 SYDVKM. The V gene end was trimmed by 6 bases and the J gene end by 4 bases; junction bases not matched to a gene: 12. The CDR3 DNA reads TGTGCCAGCAGCTTAGACCGGGACAGTATTTACAATGAGCAGTTCTTC. Translated: CASSLDRDSIYNEQFF.

This chain connects TRBV27 to TRBJ2-7, with D perhaps being TRBD1 or TRBD2 (5 bases each). The CDR3 runs to 14 residues. Trimming stripped 3 bases from V and 6 bases from J, with 15 bases between. CDR1 MNHEY and CDR2 SMNVEV come from the germline V gene (reference sequence). The CDR3 nucleotides are TGTGCCAGCAGTTTCCGGGGCCTACTCGGCGAGCAGTACTTC. Translation: CASSFRGLLGEQYF.

This clone came up once. The chain recombines TRBV9 with TRBJ2-2; the D is unclear. CDR3 size: 15 residues. Per germline, CDR1 SGDLS and CDR2 YYNGEE. V was cut by 4 bases and J by 4 bases, with 14 bases left in between. CDR3 in DNA: TGTGCCAGCAGCAGTGCGGCAACAGTCACCGGGGAGCTGTTTTTT. Translating it yields CASSSAATVTGELFF.

This clone was found a few times. V gene TRBV27 combines with J gene TRBJ1-6, with 9 positions matching TRBD1. In germline, CDR1 is MNHEY, CDR2 SMNVEV (reference sequence). After removal of 5 bases from V and 7 bases from J, the junction contained 15 bases not matched to a gene. The CDR3 sequence is 18 residues long. CDR3 in DNA: TGTGCCAGCAGTCCCTCTCTCCGGGACAGGGTTTTGAATTCACCCCTCCACTTT. Protein: CASSPSLRDRVLNSPLHF.

This clone was counted once. This chain connects TRBV28 to TRBJ1-1; TRBD1 matches at 9 bases. Germline V gives CDR1 MDHEN, CDR2 SYDVKM. The CDR3 has 16 residues. Trimming cost V 0 bases and J 4 bases; bases outside gene matches: 6. The CDR3 spells CASSLWLRQGVTEAFF. In DNA, the CDR3 is TGTGCCAGCAGTTTATGGCTCCGACAGGGGGTCACTGAAGCTTTCTTT.